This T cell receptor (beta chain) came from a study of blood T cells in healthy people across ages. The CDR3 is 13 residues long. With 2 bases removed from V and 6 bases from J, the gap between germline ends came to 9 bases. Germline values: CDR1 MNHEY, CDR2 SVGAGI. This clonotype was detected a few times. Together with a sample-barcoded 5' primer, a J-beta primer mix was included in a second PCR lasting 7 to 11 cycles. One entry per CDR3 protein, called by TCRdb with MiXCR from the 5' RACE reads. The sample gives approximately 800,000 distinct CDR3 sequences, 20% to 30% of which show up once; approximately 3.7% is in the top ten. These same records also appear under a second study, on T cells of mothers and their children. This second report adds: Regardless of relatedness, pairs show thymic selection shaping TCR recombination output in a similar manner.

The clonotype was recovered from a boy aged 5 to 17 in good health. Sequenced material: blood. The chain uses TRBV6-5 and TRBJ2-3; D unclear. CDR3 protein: CASSYERGDTQYF. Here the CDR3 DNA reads TGTGCCAGCAGTTACGAACGTGGGGATACGCAGTATTTT.